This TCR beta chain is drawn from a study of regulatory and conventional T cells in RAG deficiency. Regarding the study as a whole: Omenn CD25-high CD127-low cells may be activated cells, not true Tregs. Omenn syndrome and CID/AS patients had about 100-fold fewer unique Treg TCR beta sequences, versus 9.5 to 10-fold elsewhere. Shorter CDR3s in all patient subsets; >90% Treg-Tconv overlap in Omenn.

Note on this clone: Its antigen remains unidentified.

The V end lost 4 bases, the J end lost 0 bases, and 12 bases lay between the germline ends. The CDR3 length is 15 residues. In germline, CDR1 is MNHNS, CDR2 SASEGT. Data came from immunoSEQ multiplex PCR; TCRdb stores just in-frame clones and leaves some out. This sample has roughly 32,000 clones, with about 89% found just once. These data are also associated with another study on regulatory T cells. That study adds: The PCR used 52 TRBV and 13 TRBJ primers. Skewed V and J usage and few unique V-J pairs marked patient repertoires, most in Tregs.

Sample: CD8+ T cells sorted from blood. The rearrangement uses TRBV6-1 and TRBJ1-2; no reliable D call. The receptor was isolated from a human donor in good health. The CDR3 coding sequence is TGTGCCAGCAGTGGGGTAGAGGGTCCTAACTATGGCTACACCTTC. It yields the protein CASSGVEGPNYGYTF.